This TCR beta chain was identified during a study of CD8 T cells in Susac syndrome. Study details: Blood was drawn from patients with Susac syndrome. At that point, they were therapy-naive, on corticosteroids, or on intravenous immunoglobulin alone. Study results and caveats: The study recognized that its TCR sequencing and HLA analysis covered a relatively small number of individuals.

Roughly 0.45 to 1 ug RNA was reverse transcribed with random hexamers. Each CDR3 protein gets one entry after TCRdb re-called the immunoSEQ multiplex PCR reads with MiXCR. The table lists fewer than 95,000 distinct CDR3 sequences, 95% to 97% of them singletons, with roughly 0.62% in the top ten. A note on this clonotype: Its antigen remains unknown.

V was pared by 0 bases and J by 7 bases, with 19 bases between. From germline, CDR1 is DFQATT and CDR2 SNEGSKA (reference sequence). This CDR3 has 15 residues. CD8+ and CD4+ T cells circulating in blood were sequenced for TCR beta. The sequenced sample consisted of CD8+ T cells from PBMCs. This TCR was sampled from a human donor with Susac syndrome. The chain has TRBV20-1 and TRBJ2-7; D remains ambiguous. The DNA of the CDR3 is TGCAGTGCTAGAGATTTCCGACGGCCCCTTGGTGAGCAGTACTTC. It codes for CSARDFRRPLGEQYF.